The 23 T cell receptor beta chains below were found in one sample sequenced in a study of OX40 agonist ivuxolimab in advanced cancers. Clones were read by immunoSEQ multiplex PCR, and TCRdb kept only the in-frame ones, dropping some. The sample lists almost 90,000 clones, roughly 89% occurring once. This specimen consisted of CD4+ or CD8+ T cells sorted from blood, obtained in a trial of the OX40 agonist ivuxolimab. The receptors were gathered from an adult with an advanced solid tumor such as melanoma, head and neck, liver or kidney cancer.

This clone was observed once. J is TRBJ1-1 and V is TRBV11-3; perhaps TRBD1 as D (6 bases). The CDR3 is made up of 15 amino acids. From germline, CDR1 is SGHNT and CDR2 YENEEA. Trimming took 1 base from V and 4 from J, leaving 13 bases between them. The CDR3 DNA follows: TGTGCCAGCAGCTTAGGGGGGGGCCCGGGCACTGAAGCTTTCTTT. Translating gives CASSLGGGPGTEAFF. Variable domain in full (rest from reference TRBV11-3 and TRBJ1-1): EAGVVQSPRYKIIEKKQPVAFWCNPISGHNTLYWYLQNLGQGPELLIRYENEEAVDDSQLPKDRFSAERLKGVDSTLKIQPAELGDSAVYLCASSLGGGPGTEAFFGQGTRLTVV.

The V call is TRBV5-1, the J call TRBJ2-7; D could derive from TRBD1 or TRBD2 (5 bases each). V was cut by 3 bases and J by 0 bases, with 10 bases left in between. The germline CDR1 and CDR2 sequences are SGHRS and YFSETQ. This CDR3 comprises 14 residues. Written as DNA, the CDR3 is TGCGCCAGCAGCTCTCGGGGCAGCTCCTACGAGCAGTACTTC. It translates to CASSSRGSSYEQYF.

The V call is TRBV5-1, the J call TRBJ1-2, with D tentatively TRBD1 (6 bases). V shed 4 bases and J shed 12 bases, with 25 bases lying between them. Germline CDR1 and CDR2: SGHRS and YFSETQ. The CDR3 is 15 residues long. The DNA of the CDR3 is TGCGCCAGCAGCGAAGCCGGCAGGGGTCTCAGAAAAGACACCTTC. Its translation is CASSEAGRGLRKDTF.

This chain joins TRBV19 and TRBJ2-5, with D perhaps TRBD2 (6 bases). Looked up from germline, CDR1 is LNHDA and CDR2 is SQIVND (reference sequence). The CDR3 runs to 15 residues. Trimming cost V 5 bases and J 5 bases, with 18 bases left between them. The CDR3 reads CASSPRGSRRETQYF. CDR3 in DNA: TGTGCCAGTAGTCCCCGGGGGTCGAGGCGGGAGACCCAGTACTTC.

The J gene is TRBJ1-1, the V gene TRBV19; D gene unclear. The V end lost 7 bases, the J end lost 1 base, and 10 bases lay between the germline ends. This CDR3 spans 13 amino acids. CDR1 LNHDA and CDR2 SQIVND come from the germline V gene (reference sequence). As DNA, the CDR3 is TGTGCCAGTACCCGGACGGGGAACACTGAAGCTTTCTTT. As protein: CASTRTGNTEAFF.

This rearrangement joins TRBV30 to TRBJ1-6; D possibly corresponds to TRBD1 (5 bases). Germline lookup yields CDR1 GTSNPN and CDR2 SVGIG (reference sequence). This CDR3 contains 14 residues. The V gene lost 2 bases and the J gene lost 13 bases, with 18 bases spanning the gap. The CDR3 bases are TGTGCCTGGAGTACGGGGGGGGTCACTTTGCCCCTCCACTTT. The encoded protein is CAWSTGGVTLPLHF. The full variable domain, with the rest looked up from reference TRBV30 and TRBJ1-6, is SQTIHQWPATLVQPVGSPLSLECTVEGTSNPNLYWYRQAAGRGLQLLFYSVGIGQISSEVPQNLSASRPQDRQFILSSKKLLLSDSGFYLCAWSTGGVTLPLHFGNGTRLTVT.

V usage is TRBV9 and J usage is TRBJ2-1; 7 bases map to TRBD2. With V trimmed by 1 base and J by 6 bases, 4 bases remained unmatched. CDR1 SGDLS and CDR2 YYNGEE come from the germline V gene. The CDR3 is 14 residues long. CDR3 in amino acids: CASSVLGGSNEQFF. The CDR3 nucleotides are TGTGCCAGCAGCGTATTGGGAGGGAGCAATGAGCAGTTCTTC. Supplemented by reference TRBV9 and TRBJ2-1, the full variable domain reads DSGVTQTPKHLITATGQRVTLRCSPRSGDLSVYWYQQSLDQGLQFLIQYYNGEERAKGNILERFSAQQFPDLHSELNLSSLELGDSALYFCASSVLGGSNEQFFGPGTRLTVL.

The table lists this clone with a few counts. The chain combines TRBV12-5 with TRBJ2-5; D might be TRBD1 or TRBD2, each matching 5 bases. The length of the CDR3 is 16 residues. Germline CDR1 is LGHNT and CDR2 is FRNRAP. Trimming pared 0 bases from V and 4 bases from J, leaving 15 bases between. The CDR3 nucleotides read TGTGCTAGTGGTTTGGTAGTACTTGAGGGGCGAGAGACCCAGTACTTC. Translation: CASGLVVLEGRETQYF.

V usage is TRBV7-2 and J usage is TRBJ2-3; TRBD2 might be the D (5 bases). Per the germline V gene, CDR1 is SGHTA and CDR2 is FQGNSA. With 5 bases removed from V and 4 bases from J, the gap between germline ends came to 19 bases. This CDR3 spans 16 amino acids. The CDR3 DNA is TGTGCCAGCAGCCCCAGCGGACCAGTTCAAGCAGATACGCAGTATTTT. Translating gives CASSPSGPVQADTQYF.

The rearrangement links TRBV6-5 to TRBJ1-1; D is unresolved. CDR3 length: 15 amino acids. V was clipped by 5 bases and J by 4 bases, with 17 bases between them. Germline V lookup: CDR1 MNHEY, CDR2 SVGAGI. This chain's CDR3 is CASSRGLRRVTEAFF. The DNA of the CDR3 is TGTGCCAGCAGTCGCGGACTGCGGCGTGTCACTGAAGCTTTCTTT.

This clone was counted a few times. The chain employs TRBV14 and TRBJ1-6; no definite D call. The CDR3 sequence is 13 residues long. Germline lookup yields CDR1 SGHDN and CDR2 FVKESK. V lost 1 base and J lost 10, with 8 bases in between. CDR3 sequence: CASSQVLWSPLHF. The CDR3 bases are TGTGCCAGCAGCCAAGTACTCTGGTCACCCCTCCACTTT.

By share, this clone ranks as medium-sized (0.01 to 0.1%). V usage is TRBV5-1 and J usage is TRBJ1-2; D gene unclear. V was shortened by 0 bases and J by 4 bases, with 13 bases between the two germline ends. Germline V CDR1 and CDR2: SGHRS, YFSETQ. The CDR3 is 15 residues long. This CDR3 reads CASSLVRGGGYGYTF. The DNA of the CDR3 is TGCGCCAGCAGCTTGGTTCGGGGAGGCGGCTATGGCTACACCTTC.

J is TRBJ1-5 and V is TRBV27; the D gene is possibly TRBD1 (6 bases). CDR1 and CDR2 (germline): MNHEY, SMNVEV (reference sequence). Trimming left V 5 bases short and J 0 bases short, with 8 bases between. This CDR3 is 14 amino acids long. DNA for the CDR3: TGTGCCAGCAGTGACAGGTTTAGCAATCAGCCCCAGCATTTT. Protein: CASSDRFSNQPQHF.

The CDR3 loop is CASSRALGSGIDTGELFF. CDR3 nucleotides: TGTGCCAGTAGTCGGGCACTCGGGAGCGGGATAGACACCGGGGAGCTGTTTTTT. The J gene is TRBJ2-2, the V gene TRBV19, with 7 positions matching TRBD2. Losses at the gene ends were 5 bases for V and 3 bases for J; bases not matched to a gene: 15. CDR1 and CDR2 (germline): LNHDA, SQIVND (reference sequence). The CDR3 sequence is 18 residues long.

The chain employs TRBV2 and TRBJ2-1; D is unclear. The germline V gene encodes CDR1 SNHLY and CDR2 FYNNEI. Between the trimmed V and J ends, which lost 1 base and 4 bases, there was a span of 5 bases. The CDR3 loop spans 13 amino acids. CDR3 loop: CASSEEQYNEQFF. As DNA, the CDR3 is TGTGCCAGCAGTGAAGAGCAGTACAATGAGCAGTTCTTC. The entire variable domain, with the rest obtained from reference TRBV2 and TRBJ2-1, is as follows: EPEVTQTPSHQVTQMGQEVILRCVPISNHLYFYWYRQILGQKVEFLVSFYNNEISEKSEIFDDQFSVERPDGSNFTLKIRSTKLEDSAMYFCASSEEQYNEQFFGPGTRLTVL.

The chain joins TRBV9 to TRBJ1-1, with D possibly matching TRBD1 (6 bases). V was cut by 4 bases and J by 1 base, with 23 bases left in between. The CDR3 length is 18 residues. In germline, CDR1 is SGDLS, CDR2 YYNGEE. CDR3 amino acids: CASSPGPGGGMENTEAFF. In DNA, the CDR3 is TGTGCCAGCAGCCCCGGCCCGGGGGGCGGGATGGAGAACACTGAAGCTTTCTTT.

V gene TRBV14 combines with J gene TRBJ1-2; the D gene is possibly TRBD1 (5 bases). The length of the CDR3 is 16 residues. Germline values: CDR1 SGHDN, CDR2 FVKESK. V was pared by 4 bases and J by 2 bases, with 17 bases between. This chain's CDR3 is CASSRSVQGDNYGYTF. CDR3 bases: TGTGCCAGCAGCCGAAGCGTCCAGGGTGACAACTATGGCTACACCTTC. The whole variable domain, filled in from reference TRBV14 and TRBJ1-2, reads EAGVTQFPSHSVIEKGQTVTLRCDPISGHDNLYWYRRVMGKEIKFLLHFVKESKQDESGMPNNRFLAERTGGTYSTLKVQPAELEDSGVYFCASSRSVQGDNYGYTFGSGTRLTVV.

CDR3 in amino acids: CASTLGHRTGNTIYF. CDR3 in DNA: TGTGCCAGTACCCTGGGGCACCGAACTGGAAACACCATATATTTT. V and J are TRBV19 and TRBJ1-3, with D possibly being TRBD1 (5 bases). Germline V gene sequence: CDR1 LNHDA, CDR2 SQIVND (reference sequence). CDR3 length: 15 residues. V was clipped by 7 bases and J by 2 bases, with 15 bases between them.

The chain has TRBV5-1 and TRBJ1-4; the D is unclear. The V end was cut by 4 bases, the J end by 0 bases, with 19 bases between. Germline CDR1 reads SGHRS; CDR2 reads YFSETQ. The CDR3 loop spans 18 amino acids. The CDR3 nucleotides are TGCGCCAGCAGCCCTGCCCCGGGTTCGGAATCAACTAATGAAAAACTGTTTTTT. Translation gives CASSPAPGSESTNEKLFF.

As to this clone: Other DNA sequences from this sample encode an identical CDR3 as well. The chain uses TRBV29-1 and TRBJ2-2, with 8 bases fitting TRBD2. Germline CDR1 is SQVTM and CDR2 is ANQGSEA. V lost 4 bases and J lost 2; bases outside the gene matches: 0. The CDR3 length is 13 residues. CDR3 sequence: CSVGTSNTGELFF. In nucleotides, the CDR3 is TGCAGCGTTGGGACTAGCAACACCGGGGAGCTGTTTTTT.

The CDR3 sequence: CASSIRDYLGGTQYF. The CDR3 DNA reads TGTGCCAGTAGTATTAGGGACTACCTCGGTGGGACCCAGTACTTC. The rearrangement joins TRBV19 to TRBJ2-5; TRBD2 aligns across 7 bases. The V and J ends lost 3 bases and 7 bases, in that order; junction bases with no gene match: 11. This CDR3 region has 15 residues. CDR1 and CDR2 from the germline V gene are LNHDA and SQIVND (reference sequence).

The chain carries TRBV2 and TRBJ2-5; 10 bases fit TRBD1. The junction had 8 bases not matched to a gene; V was cut back by 6 bases and J by 7 bases. Germline loops: CDR1 SNHLY, CDR2 FYNNEI. This CDR3 comprises 14 residues. The chain's CDR3 is CASRPGQGIATQYF. The CDR3 DNA sequence: TGTGCCAGCAGACCGGGACAGGGGATCGCGACCCAGTACTTC.

V is TRBV13 and J is TRBJ2-1; D is perhaps TRBD2 (6 bases). V was pared by 3 bases and J by 0 bases, with 9 bases between. The CDR3 has 15 amino acids. Germline loops: CDR1 PRHDT, CDR2 FYEKMQ (reference sequence). CDR3 loop: CASSLGLSSYNEQFF. In DNA form, the CDR3 reads TGTGCCAGCAGCTTGGGACTCAGCTCCTACAATGAGCAGTTCTTC. The whole variable domain, remainder taken from reference TRBV13 and TRBJ2-1, is AAGVIQSPRHLIKEKRETATLKCYPIPRHDTVYWYQQGPGQDPQFLISFYEKMQSDKGSIPDRFSAQQFSDYHSELNMSSLELGDSALYFCASSLGLSSYNEQFFGPGTRLTVL.